What follows describes a single T cell receptor beta chain. The data stem from a study of blood T cell repertoires in COVID-19. Looking at the study overall: The origin of the acute and convalescent COVID-19 samples was the United States, Italy and Spain. PBMCs, B-cell-depleted T cells, or T cells were the source of the cDNA or gDNA that made up the material.

Germline lookup yields CDR1 SGHAT and CDR2 FQNNGV. The CDR3 contains 14 residues. Trimming stripped 1 base from V and 5 bases from J, with 11 bases between. Original methodology: Cell counts per sample came from amplifying reference gene primers. Generated by immunoSEQ multiplex PCR, the TCRdb table keeps only in-frame clones and is missing some. That table gives V, J and clone size, and the DNA gave D and trimming. The sample shows approximately 180,000 clones, roughly 85% of them seen only once. The sequenced sample was peripheral blood. This TCR derives from a human donor with active or convalescent COVID-19. The donor label of this sample is uncertain. V and J are TRBV11-2 and TRBJ2-5; the D gene is possibly TRBD1 (5 bases). DNA of the CDR3: TGTGCCAGCAGCTTAGTAGGGGTCCGGGAGACCCAGTACTTC. Protein sequence: CASSLVGVRETQYF.